This T cell receptor (beta chain) was documented in a study of cytomegalovirus exposure and HLA in healthy donors. As for the study in general: For the approximately 410 genotyped donors, 65% to 90% fell within the Caucasian-associated ancestry cluster.

The CDR3 is 14 amino acids. CDR1 and CDR2 from the germline V gene are SGDLS and YYNGEE. The ends were cut back, 2 bases at V and 6 bases at J, with 13 bases in the middle. This clone was seen once. The PCR contained 60 Vbeta and 13 Jbeta primers. In the authors' methods: A follow-up analysis tallied 60 million to 85 million unique TCR beta chains, about 11 million shared. Some clones are missing from TCRdb's copy, which holds only in-frame ones; the method was immunoSEQ multiplex PCR. The V and J calls and the clone size are those of that table, but D and trimming were determined from the DNA. Here the sample spans around 67,000 clones, about four fifths being singletons.

J is TRBJ2-3 and V is TRBV9; D might be TRBD2 (6 bases). The origin of this receptor is a young man in good health and CMV-seropositive. The source material was PBMCs. CDR3 loop: CASSVRETRDTQYF. DNA of the CDR3: TGTGCCAGCAGCGTCCGGGAGACTAGGGATACGCAGTATTTT.